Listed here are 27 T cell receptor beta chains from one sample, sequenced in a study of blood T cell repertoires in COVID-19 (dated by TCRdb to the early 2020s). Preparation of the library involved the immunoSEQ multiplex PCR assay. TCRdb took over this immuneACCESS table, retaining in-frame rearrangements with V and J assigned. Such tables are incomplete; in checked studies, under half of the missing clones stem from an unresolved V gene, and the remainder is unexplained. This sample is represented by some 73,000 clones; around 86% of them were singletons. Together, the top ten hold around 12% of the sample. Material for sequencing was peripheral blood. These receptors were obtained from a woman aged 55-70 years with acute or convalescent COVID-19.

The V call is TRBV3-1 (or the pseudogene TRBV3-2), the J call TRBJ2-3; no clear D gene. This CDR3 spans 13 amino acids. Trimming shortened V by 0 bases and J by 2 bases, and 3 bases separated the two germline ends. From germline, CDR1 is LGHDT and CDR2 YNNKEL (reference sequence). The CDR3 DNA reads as TGTGCCAGCAGCCAAGATCTCACAGATACGCAGTATTTT. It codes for CASSQDLTDTQYF.

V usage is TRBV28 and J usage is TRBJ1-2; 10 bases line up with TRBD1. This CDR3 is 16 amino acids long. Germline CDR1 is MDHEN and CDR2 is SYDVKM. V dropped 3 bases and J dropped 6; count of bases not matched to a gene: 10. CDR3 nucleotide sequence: TGTGCCAGCAGTTTCCCACCGGGACAGGGGAATAATGGCTACACCTTC. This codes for CASSFPPGQGNNGYTF.

The chain's CDR3 is CASSLQGRNYGYTF. In nucleotides, the CDR3 is TGCGCCAGCAGCTTACAGGGACGGAACTATGGCTACACCTTC. The rearrangement uses TRBV5-1 and TRBJ1-2; D possibly corresponds to TRBD1 (6 bases). This CDR3 region has 14 residues. Germline CDR1 SGHRS, CDR2 YFSETQ. Trimming removed 2 bases at V and 2 bases at J, with 10 bases between. Full variable domain (missing parts from reference TRBV5-1 and TRBJ1-2): KAGVTQTPRYLIKTRGQQVTLSCSPISGHRSVSWYQQTPGQGLQFLFEYFSETQRNKGNFPGRFSGRQFSNSRSEMNVSTLELGDSALYLCASSLQGRNYGYTFGSGTRLTVV.

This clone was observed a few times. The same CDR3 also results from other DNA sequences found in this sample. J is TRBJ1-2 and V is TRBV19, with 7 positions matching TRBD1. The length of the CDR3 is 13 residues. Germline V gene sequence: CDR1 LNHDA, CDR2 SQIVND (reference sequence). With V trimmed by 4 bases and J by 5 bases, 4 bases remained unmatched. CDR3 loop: CASSRQGLYGYTF. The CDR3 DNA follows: TGTGCCAGTAGTAGACAGGGCTTGTATGGCTACACCTTC.

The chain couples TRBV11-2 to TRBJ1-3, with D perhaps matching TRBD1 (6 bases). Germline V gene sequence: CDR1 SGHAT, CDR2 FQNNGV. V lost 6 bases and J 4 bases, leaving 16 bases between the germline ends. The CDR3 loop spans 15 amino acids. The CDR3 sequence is CASRLSGVGGNTIYF. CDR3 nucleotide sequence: TGTGCCAGCAGACTCTCAGGGGTTGGCGGAAACACCATATATTTT.

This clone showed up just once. The CDR3 protein is CASSQVFGPSAEAFF. In DNA, the CDR3 is TGTGCCAGCAGCCAAGTCTTCGGTCCCAGCGCTGAAGCTTTCTTT. The chain employs TRBV14 and TRBJ1-1; D call uncertain. The length of the CDR3 is 15 residues. Germline values: CDR1 SGHDN, CDR2 FVKESK. V was shortened by 1 base and J by 6 bases, with 15 bases between the two germline ends.

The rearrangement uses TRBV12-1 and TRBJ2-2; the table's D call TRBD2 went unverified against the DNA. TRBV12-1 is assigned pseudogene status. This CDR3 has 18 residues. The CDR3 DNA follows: TGTGCCAGCAGCTTAACTAGCGGGGGGTTTTTGGACACCGGGGAGCTGTTTTTT. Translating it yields CASSLTSGGFLDTGELFF.

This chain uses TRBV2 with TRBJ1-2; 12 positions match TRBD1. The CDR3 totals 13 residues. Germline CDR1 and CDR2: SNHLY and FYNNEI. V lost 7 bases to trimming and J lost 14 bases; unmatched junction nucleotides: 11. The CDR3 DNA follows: TGTGCCAGCAACATCCGGGACAGGGGGCGTAGTACCTTC. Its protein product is CASNIRDRGRSTF.

The CDR3 loop reads CASSMDRGEKLFF. DNA for the CDR3: TGTGCCAGCAGCATGGACAGGGGTGAAAAACTGTTTTTT. The gene calls are TRBV5-4 and TRBJ1-4, with 9 nucleotides matching TRBD1. Germline CDR1 and CDR2: SGHNT and YYREEE (reference sequence). J was trimmed by 7 bases and V by 4 bases; bases with no gene match: 2. This CDR3 contains 13 residues. The full variable domain, with the rest looked up from reference TRBV5-4 and TRBJ1-4, is ETGVTQSPTHLIKTRGQQVTLRCSSQSGHNTVSWYQQALGQGPQFIFQYYREEENGRGNFPPRFSGLQFPNYSSELNVNALELDDSALYLCASSMDRGEKLFFGSGTQLSVL.

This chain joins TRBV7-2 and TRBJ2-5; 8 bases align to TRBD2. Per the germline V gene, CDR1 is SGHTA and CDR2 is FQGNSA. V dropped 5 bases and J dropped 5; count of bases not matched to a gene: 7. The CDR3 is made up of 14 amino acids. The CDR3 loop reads CASSPGGARETQYF. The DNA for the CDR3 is TGTGCCAGCAGCCCCGGGGGGGCCAGGGAGACCCAGTACTTC.

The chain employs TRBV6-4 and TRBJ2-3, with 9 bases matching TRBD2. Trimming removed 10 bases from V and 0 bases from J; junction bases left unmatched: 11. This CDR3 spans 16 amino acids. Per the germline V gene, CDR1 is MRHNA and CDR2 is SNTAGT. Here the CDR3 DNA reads TGTGCCACGTCGCGGGGGGGAAGCCTGAGCACAGATACGCAGTATTTT. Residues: CATSRGGSLSTDTQYF.

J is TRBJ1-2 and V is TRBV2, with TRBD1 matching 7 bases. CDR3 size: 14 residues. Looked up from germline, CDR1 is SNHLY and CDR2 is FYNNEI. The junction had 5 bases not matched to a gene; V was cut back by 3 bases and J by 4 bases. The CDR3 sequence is CASSDVDRSYGYTF. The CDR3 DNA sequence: TGTGCCAGCAGTGACGTGGACAGGAGCTATGGCTACACCTTC.

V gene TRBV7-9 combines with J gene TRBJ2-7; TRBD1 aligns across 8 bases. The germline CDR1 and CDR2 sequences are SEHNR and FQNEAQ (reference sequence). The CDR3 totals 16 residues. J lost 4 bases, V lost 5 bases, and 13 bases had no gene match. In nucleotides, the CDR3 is TGTGCCAGCAGCCTTCGGGCGGCCAGGGGGCCATACGAGCAGTACTTC. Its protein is CASSLRAARGPYEQYF.

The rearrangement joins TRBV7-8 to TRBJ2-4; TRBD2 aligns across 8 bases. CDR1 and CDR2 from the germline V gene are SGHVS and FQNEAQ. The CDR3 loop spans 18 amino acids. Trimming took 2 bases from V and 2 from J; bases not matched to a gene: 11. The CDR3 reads CASSLRHGGAYPKNIQYF. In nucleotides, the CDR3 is TGTGCCAGCAGCTTACGCCACGGGGGGGCTTATCCCAAAAACATTCAGTACTTC. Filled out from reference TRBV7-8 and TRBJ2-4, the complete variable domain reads GAGVSQSPRYKVAKRGQDVALRCDPISGHVSLFWYQQALGQGPEFLTYFQNEAQLDKSGLPSDRFFAERPEGSVSTLKIQRTQQEDSAVYLCASSLRHGGAYPKNIQYFGAGTRLSVL.

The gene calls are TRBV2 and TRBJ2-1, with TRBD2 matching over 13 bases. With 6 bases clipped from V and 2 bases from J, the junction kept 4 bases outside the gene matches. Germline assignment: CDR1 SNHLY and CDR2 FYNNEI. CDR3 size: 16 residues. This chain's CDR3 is CASSTLAGGPYNEQFF. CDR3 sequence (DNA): TGTGCCAGCAGCACACTAGCGGGGGGGCCCTACAATGAGCAGTTCTTC.

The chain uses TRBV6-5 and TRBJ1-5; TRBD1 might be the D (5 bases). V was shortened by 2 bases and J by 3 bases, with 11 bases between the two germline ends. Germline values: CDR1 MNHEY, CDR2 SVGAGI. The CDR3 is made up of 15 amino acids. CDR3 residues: CASSYRAGYNQPQHF. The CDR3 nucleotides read TGTGCCAGCAGTTACCGGGCAGGGTACAATCAGCCCCAGCATTTT.

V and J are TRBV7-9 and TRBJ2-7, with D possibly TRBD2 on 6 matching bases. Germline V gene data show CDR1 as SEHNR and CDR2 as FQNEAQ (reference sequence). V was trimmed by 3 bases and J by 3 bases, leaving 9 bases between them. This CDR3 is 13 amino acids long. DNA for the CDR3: TGTGCCAGCAGCTTTGCGGGGAGCTACGAGCAGTACTTC. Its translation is CASSFAGSYEQYF.

The CDR3 DNA reads as TGTGCCAGTAGTCGACTAGCGGGGGGCCCAACAGATACGCAGTATTTT. This translates into CASSRLAGGPTDTQYF. The chain recombines TRBV19 with TRBJ2-3, with 13 bases lining up with TRBD2. J gave up 3 bases and V 5 bases, and 5 bases lay outside the gene matches. The CDR3 consists of 16 residues. CDR1 and CDR2 from the germline V gene are LNHDA and SQIVND (reference sequence).

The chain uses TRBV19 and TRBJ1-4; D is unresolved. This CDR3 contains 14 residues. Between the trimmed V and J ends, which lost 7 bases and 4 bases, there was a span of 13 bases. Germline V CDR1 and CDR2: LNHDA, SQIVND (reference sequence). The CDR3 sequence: CASNVRPGNEKLFF. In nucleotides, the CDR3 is TGTGCCAGTAATGTTCGGCCGGGTAATGAAAAACTGTTTTTT.

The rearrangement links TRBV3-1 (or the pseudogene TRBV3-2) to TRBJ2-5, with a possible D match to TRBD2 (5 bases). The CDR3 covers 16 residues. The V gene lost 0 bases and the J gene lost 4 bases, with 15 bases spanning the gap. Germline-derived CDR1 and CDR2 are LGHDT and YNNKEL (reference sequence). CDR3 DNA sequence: TGTGCCAGCAGCCAAGATGGGCTAGCAGTAGGAGAGACCCAGTACTTC. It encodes CASSQDGLAVGETQYF.

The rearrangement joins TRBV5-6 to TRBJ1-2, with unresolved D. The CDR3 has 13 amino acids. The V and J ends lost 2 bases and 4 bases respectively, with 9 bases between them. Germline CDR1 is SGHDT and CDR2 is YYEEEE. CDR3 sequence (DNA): TGTGCCAGCAGCTTCGGAGGTTCCTATGGCTACACCTTC. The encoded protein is CASSFGGSYGYTF.

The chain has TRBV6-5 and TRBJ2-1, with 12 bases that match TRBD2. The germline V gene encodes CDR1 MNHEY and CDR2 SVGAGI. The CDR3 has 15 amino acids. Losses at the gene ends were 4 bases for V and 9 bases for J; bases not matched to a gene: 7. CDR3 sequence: CASSLLAGGLGEQFF. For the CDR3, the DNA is TGTGCCAGCAGTTTGCTAGCGGGGGGGCTCGGTGAGCAGTTCTTC.

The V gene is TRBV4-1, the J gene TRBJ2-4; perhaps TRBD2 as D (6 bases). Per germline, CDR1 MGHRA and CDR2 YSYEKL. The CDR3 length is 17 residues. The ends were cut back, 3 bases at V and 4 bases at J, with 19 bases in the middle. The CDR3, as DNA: TGCGCCAGCAGCCACCCGGGACTGACGGCGAGAAAAAACATTCAGTACTTC. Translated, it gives CASSHPGLTARKNIQYF.

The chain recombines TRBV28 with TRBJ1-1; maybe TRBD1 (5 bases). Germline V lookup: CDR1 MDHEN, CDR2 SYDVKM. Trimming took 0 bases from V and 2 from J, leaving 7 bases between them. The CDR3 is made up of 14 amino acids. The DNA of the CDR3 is TGTGCCAGCAGTTTATGGCGGGACAACACTGAAGCTTTCTTT. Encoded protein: CASSLWRDNTEAFF.

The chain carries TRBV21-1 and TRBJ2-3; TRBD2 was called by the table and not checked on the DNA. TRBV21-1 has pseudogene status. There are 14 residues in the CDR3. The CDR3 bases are TGTGCCAGCAGCAGAAGCGTTTCCACAGATACGCAGTATTTT. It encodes CASSRSVSTDTQYF.

The CDR3 is CASSVVGGSGYEQYF. The DNA of the CDR3 is TGTGCCAGCAGCGTAGTAGGGGGCTCTGGCTACGAGCAGTACTTC. The V gene is TRBV9, the J gene TRBJ2-7; 7 bases align to TRBD1. The germline V gene encodes CDR1 SGDLS and CDR2 YYNGEE. CDR3 size: 15 residues. Losses at the gene ends were 0 bases for V and 3 bases for J; bases not matched to a gene: 6.

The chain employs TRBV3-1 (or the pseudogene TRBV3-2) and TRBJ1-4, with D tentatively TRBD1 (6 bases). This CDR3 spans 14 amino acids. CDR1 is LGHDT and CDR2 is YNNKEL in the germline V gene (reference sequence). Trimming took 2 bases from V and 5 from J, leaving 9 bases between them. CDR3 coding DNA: TGTGCCAGCAGCCAACGCCAGGGGAATGAAAAACTGTTTTTT. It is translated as CASSQRQGNEKLFF.